The source of this TCR beta chain is a study of cytomegalovirus exposure and HLA in healthy donors. Study-wide results and limits: The classifier, whose performance was assessed in both the original and validation cohorts, reportedly diagnosed cytomegalovirus status with high specificity and sensitivity. Segments of the TCR beta V type were, in most cases, productive about 87% or about 30% of the time in an earlier analysis.

PCR amplification relied on 60 Vbeta primers (plus 13 Jbeta primers). Assay used: immunoSEQ multiplex PCR; TCRdb lists only in-frame clones, some missing. The table records 200,000 to 250,000 clones, approximately 78% of them present only once. This clone was seen more than once but under ten times. Its target is not known. Input material: PBMCs. The TCR was taken from a man younger than 40 in good health and CMV-seronegative.

CDR3 DNA: TGTGCCAGCAGTTACGGCCCGACAGGGTACGAGCAGTACTTC. It encodes CASSYGPTGYEQYF. The rearrangement joins TRBV6-5 to TRBJ2-7; 7 nucleotides match TRBD1. Germline V gene lookup returns CDR1 MNHEY and CDR2 SVGAGI. The junction had 5 bases not matched to a gene; V was cut back by 2 bases and J by 4 bases. The CDR3 has 14 amino acids.